This is a list of T cell receptor beta chains from one sample in a study of T cells after yellow fever vaccination. TCRdb analysed the 5' RACE reads with MiXCR anew, one entry per CDR3 protein. The profile shows a few hundred thousand distinct CDR3 sequences, around 3.9% of them singletons. Sequenced here: PBMCs, sampled on the day of the yellow fever booster vaccination. The receptors derive from a man younger than 35 who received the YFV17D yellow fever vaccine. CDR3s include the opening cysteine and the closing phenylalanine or tryptophan. A D gene is named only where the DNA matches it firmly. For some rows the clone size is stated as once, few or many, or as a class when expanded; others skip it.

-	14	TRBV7-2	TRBJ1-1	-	CASSSDRWNTEAFF	TGTGCCAGCAGCTCTGACAGGTGGAACACTGAAGCTTTCTTT
few	12	TRBV27	TRBJ2-3	-	CATQGISDTQYF	TGTGCCACCCAAGGTATATCAGATACGCAGTATTTT
many	15	TRBV7-2	TRBJ2-1	TRBD2	CASSRRGVRNNEQFF	TGTGCCAGCAGCCGACGGGGGGTCAGGAACAATGAGCAGTTCTTC
few	14	TRBV7-2	TRBJ1-2	-	CASSPGQALYGYTF	TGTGCCAGCAGCCCCGGGCAGGCCCTTTACGGCTACACCTTC
-	16	TRBV12-3/TRBV12-4	TRBJ2-3	TRBD2	CASTTRPSGAGDTQYF	TGTGCCAGCACCACCCGGCCTAGCGGGGCGGGAGATACGCAGTATTTT
few	13	TRBV7-8	TRBJ2-1	-	CASSLGRFPEQFF	TGTGCCAGCAGCCTAGGGCGGTTCCCCGAGCAGTTCTTC
many	16	TRBV12-3/TRBV12-4	TRBJ2-3	TRBD2	CASSSGLAGGLDTQYF	TGTGCCAGCAGTTCGGGACTAGCGGGGGGCCTAGATACGCAGTATTTT
-	16	TRBV18	TRBJ1-3	TRBD1	CASSLDRVFSGNTIYF	TGTGCCAGCTCACTCGACAGGGTCTTCTCTGGAAACACCATATATTTT
many	16	TRBV11-3	TRBJ2-1	TRBD2	CASSFGLAGGHGEQFF	TGTGCCAGCAGCTTCGGACTAGCGGGGGGGCATGGTGAGCAGTTCTTC
-	15	TRBV5-1	TRBJ2-2	TRBD1	CASSGNQGARGELFF	TGCGCCAGCAGCGGAAACCAGGGGGCACGTGGGGAGCTGTTTTTT
many	15	TRBV18	TRBJ2-7	-	CASSLQGVPSYEQYF	TGTGCCAGCTCTCTACAGGGAGTTCCCTCCTACGAGCAGTACTTC
-	20	TRBV3-1	TRBJ2-6	-	CASSQDPDSPLSSGANVLTF	TGTGCCAGCAGCCAAGATCCGGACAGCCCATTAAGCTCTGGGGCCAACGTCCTGACTTTC
few	14	TRBV29-1	TRBJ1-2	TRBD1	CSVQYLKGADGYTF	TGCAGCGTTCAATACCTCAAGGGGGCGGATGGCTACACCTTC
-	14	TRBV6-5	TRBJ2-4	-	CASSYSWGSNIQYF	TGTGCCAGCAGTTACTCCTGGGGGTCGAACATTCAGTACTTC
-	15	TRBV6-1	TRBJ2-2	TRBD1	CASRTQGPDTGELFF	TGTGCCAGCAGGACACAGGGGCCCGACACCGGGGAGCTGTTTTTT
many	16	TRBV18	TRBJ2-1	-	CASSRNAGGTYNEQFF	TGTGCCAGCTCCCGAAACGCAGGGGGGACATACAATGAGCAGTTCTTC
few	16	TRBV29-1	TRBJ2-6	-	CSVEDPTGSGANVLTF	TGCAGCGTTGAAGACCCCACAGGGTCTGGGGCCAACGTCCTGACTTTC
few	15	TRBV21-1	TRBJ2-1	-	CASSTLAGEVDEQFF	TGTGCCAGCAGCACCTTAGCGGGGGAGGTCGATGAGCAGTTCTTC
many	15	TRBV4-3	TRBJ2-3	-	CASSQDFLSTDTQYF	TGCGCCAGCAGCCAAGATTTCCTTAGCACAGATACGCAGTATTTT
-	14	TRBV7-2	TRBJ2-2	-	CASSVDVGTGELFF	TGTGCCAGCAGCGTAGATGTAGGCACCGGGGAGCTGTTTTTT
many	13	TRBV5-5	TRBJ2-5	-	CASSLGGKETQYF	TGTGCCAGCAGCCTGGGTGGGAAAGAGACCCAGTACTTC
-	15	TRBV3-1	TRBJ1-6	-	CASSQVFSNNSPLHF	TGTGCCAGCAGCCAAGTGTTCAGCAATAATTCACCCCTCCACTTT
many	14	TRBV7-9	TRBJ2-2	-	CASSWGLVTGELFF	TGTGCCAGCAGCTGGGGCCTAGTAACCGGGGAGCTGTTTTTT
many	17	TRBV2	TRBJ2-2	-	CASLSMGQGGYTGELFF	TGTGCCAGCCTATCAATGGGGCAGGGGGGATACACCGGGGAGCTGTTTTTT
-	12	TRBV7-2	TRBJ1-2	-	CASSAQSYGYTF	TGTGCCAGCAGCGCGCAAAGCTATGGCTACACCTTC
many	17	TRBV5-1	TRBJ2-2	TRBD2	CASSLGTSGSTAGELFF	TGCGCCAGCAGCTTGGGGACTAGCGGGAGTACCGCCGGGGAGCTGTTTTTT
many	13	TRBV10-3	TRBJ1-1	-	CAISSPGYTEAFF	TGTGCCATCAGCTCACCTGGGTACACTGAAGCTTTCTTT
many	14	TRBV7-2	TRBJ2-2	TRBD1	CASSLQQGAGELFF	TGTGCCAGCAGCTTACAACAGGGGGCCGGGGAGCTGTTTTTT
few	15	TRBV20-1	TRBJ1-6	-	CSARSGGSYNSPLHF	TGCAGTGCTAGATCGGGGGGGTCCTATAATTCACCCCTCCACTTT
few	14	TRBV5-6	TRBJ2-3	TRBD2	CASSFTSGGSTQYF	TGTGCCAGCAGCTTCACTAGCGGGGGTAGTACGCAGTATTTT
-	16	TRBV18	TRBJ2-7	TRBD1	CASSPNRDSRSYEQYF	TGTGCCAGCTCACCTAACCGGGACAGCCGGTCCTACGAGCAGTACTTC
-	15	TRBV18	TRBJ2-7	TRBD2	CASSPTSGANYEQYF	TGTGCCAGCTCACCAACTAGCGGGGCCAACTACGAGCAGTACTTC
many	16	TRBV11-2	TRBJ2-7	-	CASSPVPRASSYEQYF	TGTGCCAGCAGCCCAGTGCCTCGGGCGAGCTCCTACGAGCAGTACTTC
few	15	TRBV19	TRBJ2-7	TRBD1	CASSIGTGRSYEQYF	TGTGCCAGTAGTATTGGGACAGGGAGGTCCTACGAGCAGTACTTC
many	13	TRBV29-1	TRBJ2-3	-	CSVRGRVTDTQYF	TGCAGCGTTAGGGGCAGAGTCACAGATACGCAGTATTTT
many	12	TRBV6-2/TRBV6-3	TRBJ2-1	-	CASRNGPNEQFF	TGTGCCAGCAGGAATGGTCCCAATGAGCAGTTCTTC
-	17	TRBV19	TRBJ2-2	TRBD2	CASSWGLAGKNTGELFF	TGTGCCAGTAGTTGGGGACTAGCGGGAAAGAACACCGGGGAGCTGTTTTTT
many	11	TRBV5-4	TRBJ2-1	-	CASSLENEQFF	TGTGCCAGCAGCTTGGAGAATGAGCAGTTCTTC
many	14	TRBV20-1	TRBJ1-4	-	CSAPGVLTNEKLFF	TGCAGTGCCCCAGGGGTGTTAACTAATGAAAAACTGTTTTTT
-	15	TRBV6-6	TRBJ2-7	TRBD1	CASSYRTGGSYEQYF	TGTGCCAGCAGTTACAGGACAGGGGGCTCCTACGAGCAGTACTTC
many	12	TRBV20-1	TRBJ1-2	-	CSARDPESGYTF	TGCAGTGCTAGAGACCCGGAGAGTGGCTACACCTTC
few	15	TRBV7-6	TRBJ1-5	-	CASSLIAGSNQPQHF	TGTGCCAGCAGCTTAATAGCCGGTAGCAATCAGCCCCAGCATTTT
few	14	TRBV20-1	TRBJ2-3	-	CSAPGQASTDTQYF	TGCAGTGCCCCCGGACAAGCAAGCACAGATACGCAGTATTTT
-	12	TRBV28	TRBJ1-1	-	CASSTSGHEAFF	TGTGCCAGCAGTACCTCAGGACATGAAGCTTTCTTT
few	12	TRBV20-1	TRBJ2-5	-	CSVLEIQETQYF	TGCAGTGTATTAGAAATCCAAGAGACCCAGTACTTC
many	14	TRBV3-1	TRBJ1-2	-	CASSQAREGYGYTF	TGTGCCAGCAGCCAAGCGAGGGAGGGTTATGGCTACACCTTC
few	15	TRBV7-6	TRBJ2-1	-	CASSLDPRGFSEQFF	TGTGCCAGCAGCTTAGATCCTAGGGGGTTCAGTGAGCAGTTCTTC
-	14	TRBV5-6	TRBJ1-5	-	CASSLDRVWQPQHF	TGTGCCAGCAGCTTGGACAGGGTATGGCAGCCCCAGCATTTT
-	12	TRBV7-9	TRBJ1-4	-	CASSLDLEKLFF	TGTGCCAGCAGCTTAGACCTTGAAAAACTGTTTTTT
-	14	TRBV29-1	TRBJ2-1	-	CSVEAPGLANEQFF	TGCAGCGTTGAAGCGCCAGGGTTGGCCAATGAGCAGTTCTTC
few	15	TRBV6-1	TRBJ1-1	-	CASSEFAGMNTEAFF	TGTGCCAGCAGTGAATTTGCAGGGATGAACACTGAAGCTTTCTTT
many	18	TRBV11-2	TRBJ2-1	TRBD2	CASSPRLAGGPRSNEQFF	TGTGCCAGCAGCCCCCGACTAGCGGGGGGGCCGCGAAGTAATGAGCAGTTCTTC
few	15	TRBV4-3	TRBJ1-4	-	CASSQDGQGGEKLFF	TGCGCCAGCAGCCAAGACGGGCAGGGAGGTGAAAAACTGTTTTTT